This entry lists 23 T cell receptor beta chains sequenced from one sample in a study of tumor-infiltrating lymphocytes in primary liver carcinoma. The source material, 20-30 mg of unsorted bulk tissue, was used to co-extract RNA and DNA. A constant-region primer primed TCR beta cDNA synthesis from about 490 ng of total RNA. Each TCR beta library was derived from three nested multiplex PCR rounds that employed slightly modified ARM-PCR. Forward primers for TRBV1-TRBV30 and a C-beta reverse primer served the first two PCR rounds, at 10 cycles each. Via MiXCR, TCRdb re-called the multiplex PCR reads, giving one row per CDR3 protein. The sample includes 100,000 or so distinct CDR3 sequences, 82% of them seen just once. The sequenced sample was liver tumor tissue from sampling region 3. Regarding subset: tumor region T3, left-lateral pole. The receptors here all came from a man between 35 and 55 years old with primary liver carcinoma and hepatitis B virus infection.

This clonotype has a count of ten or more. The gene calls are TRBV5-1 and TRBJ2-3; D remains unclear. Deletions cut 2 bases from V and 3 bases from J, with 7 bases between. Germline lookup yields CDR1 SGHRS and CDR2 YFSETQ. CDR3 length: 13 residues. The CDR3 loop reads CASSLYITDTQYF. In nucleotides, the CDR3 is TGCGCCAGCAGCTTATACATAACAGATACGCAGTATTTT.

On this clonotype: A much larger clone lies a single base off, so this may be a read error. This chain connects TRBV25-1 to TRBJ1-4; the match to TRBD1 covers 9 bases. The CDR3 is 15 amino acids. Germline V gives CDR1 MGHDK, CDR2 SYGVNS. This CDR3 is CANSEGTGLGEKLFF. CDR3 sequence (DNA): TGTGCCAACAGTGAGGGGACAGGGCTGGGGGAAAAACTGTTTTTT. Variable domain in full (rest from reference TRBV25-1 and TRBJ1-4): EADIYQTPRYLVIGTGKKITLECSQTMGHDKMYWYQQDPGMELHLIHYSYGVNSTEKGDLSSESTVSRIRTEHFPLTLESARPSHTSQYLCANSEGTGLGEKLFFGSGTQLSVL.

Points on this clonotype: The conserved phenylalanine or tryptophan normally closing the CDR3 is absent here, so this likely arose from a read error. This chain uses TRBV10-3 with TRBJ2-1; the match to TRBD1 covers 10 bases. CDR3 length: 15 residues. Germline values: CDR1 ENHRY, CDR2 SYGVKD. This CDR3 reads CAISEQDRGGDEQFY. Here the CDR3 DNA reads TGTGCTATCAGTGAGCAGGACAGGGGGGGTGATGAGCAGTTCTAC.

The V gene is TRBV11-1, the J gene TRBJ2-1, with D perhaps assigned TRBD1 or TRBD2 (5 bases each). The germline V gene has CDR1 SGHAT and CDR2 FQDESV (reference sequence). This CDR3 is 15 amino acids long. The CDR3 is CVGSFQGPLDNEQFF. Here the CDR3 DNA reads TGTGTCGGCAGCTTCCAGGGACCGCTGGATAATGAGCAGTTCTTC.

The chain couples TRBV5-6 to TRBJ1-6; possibly TRBD1 for D (5 bases). The CDR3 runs 15 residues. Trimming cost V 8 bases and J 9 bases, with 21 bases left between them. The germline gives CDR1 SGHDT, CDR2 YYEEEE. CDR3 protein: CARSMAPWGGSPLHF. In nucleotides, the CDR3 is TGTGCCAGGAGCATGGCCCCTTGGGGGGGTTCACCCCTCCACTTT. The variable domain in full, with the rest retrieved from reference TRBV5-6 and TRBJ1-6, is DAGVTQSPTHLIKTRGQQVTLRCSPKSGHDTVSWYQQALGQGPQFIFQYYEEEERQRGNFPDRFSGHQFPNYSSELNVNALLLGDSALYLCARSMAPWGGSPLHFGNGTRLTVT.

Remarks on this clonotype: Sequence at one end of the junction differs from germline and may be a read error. The CDR3 loop is CVSRRTGNNPPQHF. CDR3 coding DNA: TGTGTCAGCAGGAGGACAGGGAATAATCCGCCCCAGCATTTT. The chain combines TRBV6-2 or TRBV6-3 with TRBJ1-5, with 8 bases lining up with TRBD1. The CDR3 is 14 amino acids. CDR1 is MNHEY, CDR2 SVGEGT, per germline.

As for this clonotype: The junction shows a germline mismatch at one end, possibly a read error. V gene TRBV6-1 combines with J gene TRBJ1-1; the D gene is possibly TRBD1 (5 bases). Per germline, CDR1 MNHNS and CDR2 SASEGT. The CDR3 contains 15 residues. The CDR3 nucleotides are TGTGCCGGCAGTCCTGGGGCCGCTGGTGGCACTGAAGCTTTCTTT. It specifies CAGSPGAAGGTEAFF.

This clonotype was observed many times. The chain employs TRBV28 and TRBJ2-3, with 8 positions matching TRBD2. Germline CDR1 MDHEN, CDR2 SYDVKM. CDR3 length: 16 amino acids. The trim removed 5 bases at V and 5 bases at J, leaving 12 bases unmatched. The CDR3 coding sequence is TGTGCCAGCAGTAAGGGGGTATCACTAGCGGAAGATACGCAGTATTTT. Amino acids: CASSKGVSLAEDTQYF. Complete variable domain (other parts from reference TRBV28 and TRBJ2-3): DVKVTQSSRYLVKRTGEKVFLECVQDMDHENMFWYRQDPGLGLRLIYFSYDVKMKEKGDIPEGYSVSREKKERFSLILESASTNQTSMYLCASSKGVSLAEDTQYFGPGTRLTVL.

In this sample, this clonotype turned up a few times. The chain couples TRBV29-1 to TRBJ2-5; D not certain. The CDR3 extends over 10 amino acids. V was shortened by 6 bases and J by 4 bases, with 6 bases between the two germline ends. CDR1 and CDR2 from the germline V gene are SQVTM and ANQGSEA. CDR3 residues: CSVRVETQYF. The CDR3 DNA sequence: TGCAGCGTGCGAGTAGAGACCCAGTACTTC.

V is TRBV11-1 and J is TRBJ2-4, with 7 nucleotides matching TRBD2. Germline V lookup: CDR1 SGHAT, CDR2 FQDESV (reference sequence). The CDR3 contains 17 residues. V was pared by 6 bases and J by 2 bases, with 13 bases of the junction left unmatched. CDR3 residues: CASSFPGTTGTKNIQYF. CDR3 nucleotides: TGTGCCAGCAGTTTTCCTGGGACTACTGGGACCAAAAACATTCAGTACTTC.

V usage is TRBV11-3 and J usage is TRBJ2-7; D may match TRBD1 or TRBD2 (6 bases each). Germline V lookup: CDR1 SGHNT, CDR2 YENEEA. The CDR3 has 16 amino acids. CDR3 coding DNA: TGTGCGAGGAGCTTAGGAGGGGGTCCCAGCGCGAGCGAGCAGTACTTC. As protein: CARSLGGGPSASEQYF.

Concerning this clonotype itself: Here the CDR3 omits its conserved ending phenylalanine or tryptophan, so a read error is the likely source. This chain joins TRBV29-1 and TRBJ1-5, with 9 bases lining up with TRBD1. The DNA end favors TRBJ2-3, so the J call may be wrong. CDR3 length: 12 residues. Germline lookup yields CDR1 SQVTM and CDR2 ANQGSEA. The CDR3 is CSVGTGNQPQYL. In DNA, the CDR3 is TGCAGCGTGGGGACAGGGAATCAGCCCCAGTATCTT.

Regarding this clonotype: A much larger clone differs by one base, so this may be a read error. The V call is TRBV28, the J call TRBJ2-7; D gene ambiguous. CDR1 and CDR2 (germline): MDHEN, SYDVKM. The CDR3 is made up of 14 amino acids. The CDR3 DNA is TGTGCCAGCAGTTTCGCAGGTTTCTCCTACGATCAGTACTTC. It codes for CASSFAGFSYDQYF.

As to this clonotype: The junction departs from the called germline gene at one end, perhaps through a read error. V is TRBV5-5 and J is TRBJ1-2, with D unresolved. There are 16 residues in the CDR3. CDR1 SGHKS and CDR2 YYEKEE come from the germline V gene (reference sequence). The CDR3 DNA reads as TGTGCCACCAGCCCTCACCCGGGCAGAACTAACTATGGCTACACCTTC. Amino acid sequence: CATSPHPGRTNYGYTF. The full variable domain, rest sourced from reference TRBV5-5 and TRBJ1-2, is DAGVTQSPTHLIKTRGQQVTLRCSPISGHKSVSWYQQVLGQGPQFIFQYYEKEERGRGNFPDRFSARQFPNYSSELNVNALLLGDSALYLCATSPHPGRTNYGYTFGSGTRLTVV.

This clonotype has a single count. This is likely a read error, given that the CDR3 carries no conserved phenylalanine or tryptophan at its end. The V and J genes are TRBV11-2 and TRBJ2-7; 7 nucleotides align to TRBD1. The germline V gene encodes CDR1 SGHAT and CDR2 FQNNGV. V lost 5 bases, J lost 6 bases, and 13 bases stayed unmatched. The CDR3 covers 15 residues. CDR3 region: CASSRSATGSSEQYS. For the CDR3, the DNA is TGTGCCAGCAGCCGTTCTGCGACAGGGAGCAGCGAGCAGTACTCC.

The genes are TRBV6-6 and TRBJ1-1; 10 bases line up with TRBD1. V shed 11 bases and J 11 bases; nucleotides not matched to a gene: 17. Germline V gene sequence: CDR1 MNHNY, CDR2 SVGAGI (reference sequence). The CDR3 has 14 residues. CDR3 region: CAGTGTGVRTKAFF. The CDR3 DNA reads as TGTGCCGGCACTGGGACAGGGGTAAGGACTAAGGCTTTCTTT.

This clonotype was seen only a few times. The CDR3 end shows no conserved phenylalanine or tryptophan, and so a read error is likely. The rearrangement links TRBV11-1 to TRBJ2-4, with 8 bases aligning to TRBD2. Germline trimming cut 3 bases from V and 2 bases from J; bases unmatched to any gene: 9. CDR1 and CDR2 from the germline V gene are SGHAT and FQDESV (reference sequence). The CDR3 has 17 amino acids. Here the CDR3 DNA reads TGTGCCAGCAGCTTTCCTGGGATTAGCGGGACCAAAAACATTCAGTACTCC. Translated: CASSFPGISGTKNIQYS.

A note on this clonotype: Because it lacks the conserved phenylalanine or tryptophan at the end, this CDR3 is likely a read error. No DNA is shown, since the ends of the CDR3 on it are uncertain; the CDR3 is the one TCRdb lists. The rearrangement uses TRBV11-1 and TRBJ2-2. The CDR3 contains 13 residues when both ends are counted. The V gene's germline CDR1 is SGHAT and CDR2 FQDESV (reference sequence). The CDR3 is CASSFCDTGELLV.

This clonotype was seen repeatedly, ten times or more. The chain is built from TRBV5-6 and TRBJ2-5; D may be TRBD2 (6 bases). CDR3 size: 12 residues. In germline, CDR1 is SGHDT, CDR2 YYEEEE. Trimming took off 5 bases at V and 4 bases at J, with 9 bases between the two ends. The CDR3 DNA is TGTGCCAGCAGTGGACTAAGAGAGACCCAGTACTTC. Protein product: CASSGLRETQYF.

There are a few counts of this clonotype. This rearrangement joins TRBV2 to TRBJ2-1; 9 positions match TRBD1. The CDR3 runs 13 residues. The V segment lost 3 bases and the J segment 10 bases; nucleotides outside the gene matches: 4. Germline loops: CDR1 SNHLY, CDR2 FYNNEI. The CDR3 region is CASSEGQGSEQFF. CDR3 nucleotides: TGTGCCAGCAGTGAGGGACAGGGCTCGGAGCAGTTCTTC.

This clonotype was seen at least ten times. A much larger clone differs from this one at a single base, so this may be a read error. This CDR3 is missing its conserved last phenylalanine or tryptophan, likely due to a read error. The chain couples TRBV6-6 to TRBJ1-1, with TRBD1 matching 7 bases. The CDR3 extends over 14 amino acids. The J segment lost 1 base and the V segment lost 8 bases, leaving 7 bases of the junction unmatched. Per the germline V gene, CDR1 is MNHNY and CDR2 is SVGAGI (reference sequence). The CDR3, as DNA: TGTGCCAGCTCCGGGGACAGTAAGAACACTGAAGCTTTCCTT. Translation gives CASSGDSKNTEAFL.

As regards this clonotype: At one end the junction does not follow the germline gene, possibly because of a read error. The V call is TRBV6-1, the J call TRBJ2-1; 8 bases fit TRBD1. Germline values: CDR1 MNHNS, CDR2 SASEGT. The CDR3 extends over 15 amino acids. The CDR3: CASSEHQGAYNEHFF. CDR3 nucleotides: TGTGCCAGCAGTGAACATCAGGGGGCCTACAATGAGCACTTCTTC.

On this clonotype: The conserved closing phenylalanine or tryptophan is absent in this CDR3, likely reflecting a read error. Because the CDR3's place on the DNA is in doubt, the DNA is left out and the CDR3 is given as listed by TCRdb. This chain connects TRBV6-5 to TRBJ2-7; TRBD1 is taken as the D call from the table, unchecked against the DNA. The CDR3 comprises 15 residues, both ends counted. CDR1 MNHEY and CDR2 SVGAGI come from the germline V gene. The CDR3 loop reads CASSPQGDSSYEHYL.